This T cell receptor beta chain was identified in a study of CXCR3-negative and CXCR3-positive naive CD8 T cells. On the study more broadly: Sequencing yielded 150 million or so TRB reads, roughly 1.5 +/- 0.3 million per library.

5' RACE that incorporated UMI labels was used to prepare the TRB cDNA libraries. TCRdb reprocessed the 5' RACE reads; each CDR3 protein has one entry and no DNA is given. This sample's clone table lists some 130,000 distinct CDR3 sequences. Findings and limits, study-wide: Naive subsets did not differ in surface CD5, and TRB CDR3 properties served to infer TCR strength.

Comments on this clonotype: Its antigen is still unknown.

The length of the CDR3 is 20 residues. Germline V gene data show CDR1 as ENHRY and CDR2 as SYGVKD. Sequencing was done on a sample of naive CXCR3- CD8+ T cells from blood. Subset noted: CD45RO-CCR7+CD27+CD95- naive CD8+ T cells lacking CXCR3 (TNR3-). The receptor was derived from a human donor in good health. Some clones in this sample may be carry-over from other donors' samples. The chain carries TRBV10-3 and TRBJ2-1; TCRdb designates TRBD2, a call that cannot be tested without DNA. Here the CDR3 reads CAISDDGVAGAASSYNEQFF.